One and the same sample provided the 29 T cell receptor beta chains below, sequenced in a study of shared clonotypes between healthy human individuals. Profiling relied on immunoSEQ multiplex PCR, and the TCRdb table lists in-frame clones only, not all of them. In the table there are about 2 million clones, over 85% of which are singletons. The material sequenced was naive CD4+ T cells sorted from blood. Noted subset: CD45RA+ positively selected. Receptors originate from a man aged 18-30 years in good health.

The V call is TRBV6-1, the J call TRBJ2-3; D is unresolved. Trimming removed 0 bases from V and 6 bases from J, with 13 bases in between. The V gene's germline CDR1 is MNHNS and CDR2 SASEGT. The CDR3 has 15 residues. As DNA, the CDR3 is TGTGCCAGCAGTGAAGCGCGCGCCTTTAGGGATACGCAGTATTTT. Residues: CASSEARAFRDTQYF.

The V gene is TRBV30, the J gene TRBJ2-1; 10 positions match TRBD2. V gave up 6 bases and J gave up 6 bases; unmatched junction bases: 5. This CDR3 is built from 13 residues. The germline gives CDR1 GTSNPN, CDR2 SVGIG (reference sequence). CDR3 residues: CACNSGRLNEQFF. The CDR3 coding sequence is TGTGCCTGTAATAGCGGGAGGCTCAATGAGCAGTTCTTC. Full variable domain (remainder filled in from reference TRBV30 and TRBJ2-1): SQTIHQWPATLVQPVGSPLSLECTVEGTSNPNLYWYRQAAGRGLQLLFYSVGIGQISSEVPQNLSASRPQDRQFILSSKKLLLSDSGFYLCACNSGRLNEQFFGPGTRLTVL.

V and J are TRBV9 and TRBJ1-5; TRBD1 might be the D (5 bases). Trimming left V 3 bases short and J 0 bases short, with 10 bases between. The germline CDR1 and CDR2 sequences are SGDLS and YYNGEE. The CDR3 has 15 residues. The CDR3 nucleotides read TGTGCCAGCAGCGCATCAGGGAATAGCAATCAGCCCCAGCATTTT. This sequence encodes CASSASGNSNQPQHF. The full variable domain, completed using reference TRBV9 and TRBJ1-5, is DSGVTQTPKHLITATGQRVTLRCSPRSGDLSVYWYQQSLDQGLQFLIQYYNGEERAKGNILERFSAQQFPDLHSELNLSSLELGDSALYFCASSASGNSNQPQHFGDGTRLSIL.

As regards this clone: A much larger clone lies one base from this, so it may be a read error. The CDR3 coding sequence is TGTGCCAGCAGCCACATGACCGGGGACTCTGGAAACACCATATATTTT. Translated: CASSHMTGDSGNTIYF. This sequence joins TRBV5-4 and TRBJ1-3, with D unclear. Germline V gives CDR1 SGHNT, CDR2 YYREEE (reference sequence). The CDR3 is made up of 16 amino acids. Trimming removed 4 bases at V and 0 bases at J, with 14 bases between.

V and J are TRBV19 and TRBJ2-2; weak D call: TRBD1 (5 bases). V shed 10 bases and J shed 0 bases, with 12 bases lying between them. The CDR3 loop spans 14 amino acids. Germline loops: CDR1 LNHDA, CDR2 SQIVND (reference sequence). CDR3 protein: CATARGANTGELFF. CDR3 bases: TGTGCCACCGCAAGGGGCGCGAACACCGGGGAGCTGTTTTTT.

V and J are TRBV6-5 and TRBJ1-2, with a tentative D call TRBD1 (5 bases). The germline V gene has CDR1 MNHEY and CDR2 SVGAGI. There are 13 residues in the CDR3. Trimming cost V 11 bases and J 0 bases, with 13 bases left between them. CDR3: CASRRVANYGYTF. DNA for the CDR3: TGTGCCTCTCGCAGGGTGGCTAACTATGGCTACACCTTC.

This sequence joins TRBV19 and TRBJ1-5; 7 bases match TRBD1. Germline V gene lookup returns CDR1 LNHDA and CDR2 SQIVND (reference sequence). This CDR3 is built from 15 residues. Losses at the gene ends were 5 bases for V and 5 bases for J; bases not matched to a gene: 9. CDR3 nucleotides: TGTGCCAGTAGTCCTGGACAGGCAGCTCATCAGCCCCAGCATTTT. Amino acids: CASSPGQAAHQPQHF.

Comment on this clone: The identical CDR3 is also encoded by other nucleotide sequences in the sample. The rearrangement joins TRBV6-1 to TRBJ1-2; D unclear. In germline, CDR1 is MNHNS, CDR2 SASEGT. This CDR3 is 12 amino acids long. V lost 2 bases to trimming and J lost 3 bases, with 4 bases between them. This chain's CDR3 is CASSESYYGYTF. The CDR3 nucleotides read TGTGCCAGCAGTGAAAGTTACTATGGCTACACCTTC.

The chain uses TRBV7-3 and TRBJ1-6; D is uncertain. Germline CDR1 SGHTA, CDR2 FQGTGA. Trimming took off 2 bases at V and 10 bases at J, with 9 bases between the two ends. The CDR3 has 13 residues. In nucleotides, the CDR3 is TGTGCCAGCAGCTTAGGTTTCGGATCACCCCTCCACTTT. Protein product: CASSLGFGSPLHF.

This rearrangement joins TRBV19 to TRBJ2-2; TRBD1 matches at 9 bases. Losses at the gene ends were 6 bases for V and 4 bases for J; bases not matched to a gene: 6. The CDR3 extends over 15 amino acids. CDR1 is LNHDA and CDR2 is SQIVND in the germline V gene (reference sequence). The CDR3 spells CASRGQGFSTGELFF. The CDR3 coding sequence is TGTGCCAGTAGAGGACAGGGGTTCAGCACCGGGGAGCTGTTTTTT.

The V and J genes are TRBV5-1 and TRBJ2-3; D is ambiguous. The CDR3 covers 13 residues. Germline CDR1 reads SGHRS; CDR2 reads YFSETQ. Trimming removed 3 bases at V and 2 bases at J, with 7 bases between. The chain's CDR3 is CASSSDVTDTQYF. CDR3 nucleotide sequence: TGCGCCAGCAGCTCGGACGTCACAGATACGCAGTATTTT.

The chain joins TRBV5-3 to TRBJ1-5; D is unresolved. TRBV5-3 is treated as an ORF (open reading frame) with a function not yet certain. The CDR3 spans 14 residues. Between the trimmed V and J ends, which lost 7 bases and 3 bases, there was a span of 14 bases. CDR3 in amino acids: CARLRFRPNQPQHF. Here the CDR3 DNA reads TGTGCCAGACTCCGCTTCAGACCCAATCAGCCCCAGCATTTT.

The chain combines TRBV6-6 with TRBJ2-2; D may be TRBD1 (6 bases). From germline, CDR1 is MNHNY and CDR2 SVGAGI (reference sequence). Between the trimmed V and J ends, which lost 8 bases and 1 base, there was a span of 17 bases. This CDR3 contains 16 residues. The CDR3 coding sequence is TGTGCCAGCTGGGCCCTCCAGGGGTTGAACACCGGGGAGCTGTTTTTT. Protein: CASWALQGLNTGELFF.

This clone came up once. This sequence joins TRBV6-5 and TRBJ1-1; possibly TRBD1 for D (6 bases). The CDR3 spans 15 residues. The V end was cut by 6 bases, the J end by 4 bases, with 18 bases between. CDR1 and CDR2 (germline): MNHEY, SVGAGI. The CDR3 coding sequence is TGTGCCAGCAGCCTCGACAGGCCGACGAGCACTGAAGCTTTCTTT. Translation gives CASSLDRPTSTEAFF.

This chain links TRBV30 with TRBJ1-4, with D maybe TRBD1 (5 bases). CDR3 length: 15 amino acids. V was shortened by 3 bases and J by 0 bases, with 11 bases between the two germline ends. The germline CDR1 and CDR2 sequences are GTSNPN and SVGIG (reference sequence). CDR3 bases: TGTGCCTGGAGATATGACAGCGCAACTAATGAAAAACTGTTTTTT. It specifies CAWRYDSATNEKLFF.

In DNA form, the CDR3 reads TGTGCCAGCTCACCACAGGGAACGCCAGGAAACACCATATATTTT. Translated: CASSPQGTPGNTIYF. V and J are TRBV18 and TRBJ1-3; D ambiguous. Trimming cost V 1 base and J 4 bases, with 11 bases left between them. The CDR3 extends over 15 amino acids. Germline CDR1 reads KGHSH; CDR2 reads LQKENI.

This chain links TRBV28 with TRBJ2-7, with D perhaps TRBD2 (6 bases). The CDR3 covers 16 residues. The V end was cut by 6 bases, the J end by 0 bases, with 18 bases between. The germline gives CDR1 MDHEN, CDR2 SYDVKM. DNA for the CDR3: TGTGCCAGCAGCCGCGACGTTGCGGGGAACTCCTACGAGCAGTACTTC. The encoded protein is CASSRDVAGNSYEQYF.

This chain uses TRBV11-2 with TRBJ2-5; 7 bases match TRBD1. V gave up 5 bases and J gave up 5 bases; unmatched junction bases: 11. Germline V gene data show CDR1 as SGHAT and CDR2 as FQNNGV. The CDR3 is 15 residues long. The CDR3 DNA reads TGTGCCAGCAGCCCCGGGACAGCCTGGAGGGAGACCCAGTACTTC. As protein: CASSPGTAWRETQYF.

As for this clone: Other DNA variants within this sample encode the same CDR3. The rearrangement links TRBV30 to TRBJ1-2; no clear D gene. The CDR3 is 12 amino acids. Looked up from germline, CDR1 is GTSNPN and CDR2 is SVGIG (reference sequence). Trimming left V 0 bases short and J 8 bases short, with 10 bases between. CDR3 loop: CAWSVPGVGYTF. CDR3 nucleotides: TGTGCCTGGAGTGTACCCGGGGTAGGCTACACCTTC.

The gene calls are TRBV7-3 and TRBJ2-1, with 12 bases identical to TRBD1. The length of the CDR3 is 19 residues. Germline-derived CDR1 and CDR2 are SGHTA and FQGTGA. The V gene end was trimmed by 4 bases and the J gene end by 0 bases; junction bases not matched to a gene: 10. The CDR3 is CASSSPGQGALSSYNEQFF. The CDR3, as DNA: TGTGCCAGCAGCTCCCCGGGACAGGGGGCGCTTAGCTCCTACAATGAGCAGTTCTTC.

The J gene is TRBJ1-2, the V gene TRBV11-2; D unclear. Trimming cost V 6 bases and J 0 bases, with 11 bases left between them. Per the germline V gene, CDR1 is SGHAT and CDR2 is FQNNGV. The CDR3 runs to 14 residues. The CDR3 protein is CASSHGFTNYGYTF. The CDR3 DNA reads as TGTGCCAGCAGTCACGGATTTACTAACTATGGCTACACCTTC.

The DNA of the CDR3 is TGTGCCAGCAGTGCGGGAGAGCTGGAAGAGACCCAGTACTTC. It codes for CASSAGELEETQYF. The chain carries TRBV25-1 and TRBJ2-5, with D possibly being TRBD2 (6 bases). This CDR3 has 14 residues. Germline CDR1 reads MGHDK; CDR2 reads SYGVNS. Trimming removed 4 bases from V and 3 bases from J, with 12 bases in between. The whole variable domain, remainder taken from reference TRBV25-1 and TRBJ2-5, is EADIYQTPRYLVIGTGKKITLECSQTMGHDKMYWYQQDPGMELHLIHYSYGVNSTEKGDLSSESTVSRIRTEHFPLTLESARPSHTSQYLCASSAGELEETQYFGPGTRLLVL.

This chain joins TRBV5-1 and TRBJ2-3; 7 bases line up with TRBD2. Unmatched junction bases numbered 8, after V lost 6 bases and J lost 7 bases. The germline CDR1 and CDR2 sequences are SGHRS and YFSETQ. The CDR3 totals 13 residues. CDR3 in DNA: TGCGCCAGCAAGCGGGATCCCACGCATACGCAGTATTTT. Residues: CASKRDPTHTQYF.

CDR3 bases: TGTGCCATCAGTGAGTCCGAAAACCCGACAGTGCCGTACTTC. This sequence encodes CAISESENPTVPYF. V is TRBV10-3 and J is TRBJ2-7; maybe TRBD1 (5 bases). CDR3 size: 14 residues. The V and J ends lost 0 bases and 12 bases respectively, with 18 bases between them. Germline V gene lookup returns CDR1 ENHRY and CDR2 SYGVKD.

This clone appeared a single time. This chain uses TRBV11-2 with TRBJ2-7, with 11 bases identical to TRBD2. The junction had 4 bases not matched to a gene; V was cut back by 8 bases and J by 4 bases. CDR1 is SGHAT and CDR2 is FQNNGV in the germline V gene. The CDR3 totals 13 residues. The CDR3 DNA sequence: TGTGCCAGCGGACGGACTAGCGGGTACGAGCAGTACTTC. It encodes CASGRTSGYEQYF.

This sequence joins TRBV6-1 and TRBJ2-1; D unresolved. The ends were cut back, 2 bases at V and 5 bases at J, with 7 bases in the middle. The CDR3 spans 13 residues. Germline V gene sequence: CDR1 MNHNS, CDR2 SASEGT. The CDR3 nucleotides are TGTGCCAGCAGTGAACGTCGGGACAATGAGCAGTTCTTC. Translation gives CASSERRDNEQFF.

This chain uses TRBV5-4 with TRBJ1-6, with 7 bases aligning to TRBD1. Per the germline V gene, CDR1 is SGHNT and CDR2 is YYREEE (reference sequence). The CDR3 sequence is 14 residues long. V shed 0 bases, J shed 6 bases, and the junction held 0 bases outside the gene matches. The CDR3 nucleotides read TGTGCCAGCAGCTTGGGGGACAGTAATTCACCCCTCCACTTT. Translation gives CASSLGDSNSPLHF. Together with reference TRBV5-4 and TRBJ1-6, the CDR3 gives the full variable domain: ETGVTQSPTHLIKTRGQQVTLRCSSQSGHNTVSWYQQALGQGPQFIFQYYREEENGRGNFPPRFSGLQFPNYSSELNVNALELDDSALYLCASSLGDSNSPLHFGNGTRLTVT.

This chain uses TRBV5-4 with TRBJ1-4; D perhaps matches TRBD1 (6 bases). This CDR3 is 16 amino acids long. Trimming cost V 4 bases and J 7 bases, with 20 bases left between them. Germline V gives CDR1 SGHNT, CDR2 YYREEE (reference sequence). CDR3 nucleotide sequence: TGTGCCAGCAGCCCTACCGGGGGGGCAGGCGGTGAAAAACTGTTTTTT. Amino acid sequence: CASSPTGGAGGEKLFF. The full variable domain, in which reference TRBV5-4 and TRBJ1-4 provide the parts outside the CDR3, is ETGVTQSPTHLIKTRGQQVTLRCSSQSGHNTVSWYQQALGQGPQFIFQYYREEENGRGNFPPRFSGLQFPNYSSELNVNALELDDSALYLCASSPTGGAGGEKLFFGSGTQLSVL.

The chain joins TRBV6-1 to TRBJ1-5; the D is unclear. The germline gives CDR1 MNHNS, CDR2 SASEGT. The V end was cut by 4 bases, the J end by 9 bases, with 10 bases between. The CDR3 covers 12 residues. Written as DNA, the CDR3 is TGTGCCAGCAGTGGTCCGCGTCTGCCCCAGCATTTT. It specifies CASSGPRLPQHF.